What follows are 13 T cell receptor beta chains derived from one specimen sequenced in a study of graft-versus-host responses after intestinal transplantation listed by TCRdb under 2021. These receptors are not linked to any known antigen. Reading the label with the study, this specimen's time point is: cells obtained before transplantation from donor or recipient. The receptor library was made with the immunoSEQ multiplex PCR assay. TCRdb stores this immuneACCESS table with in-frame sequences only. Part of the clones is absent; in the studies checked, under half of the shortfall reflects unresolved V genes, and no reason is known for the rest. This sample comprises more than 65,000 clones, roughly 90% of them detected only once. Jointly, the top ten make up more than 0.35% of the sample. The sample was unstimulated CD8+ T cells sorted from spleen or lymph node cells, taken before transplant. The receptors shown here come from a human donor who was the organ donor for an intestinal transplant.

V gene TRBV28 combines with J gene TRBJ1-5; D perhaps matches TRBD1 (6 bases). Germline V gives CDR1 MDHEN, CDR2 SYDVKM. Trimming cost V 3 bases and J 1 base, with 13 bases left between them. This CDR3 region has 16 residues. In nucleotides, the CDR3 is TGTGCCAGCAGTTTGCAGGGGCGCGGGAGCAATCAGCCCCAGCATTTT. Its protein product is CASSLQGRGSNQPQHF. Supplemented by reference TRBV28 and TRBJ1-5, the full variable domain reads DVKVTQSSRYLVKRTGEKVFLECVQDMDHENMFWYRQDPGLGLRLIYFSYDVKMKEKGDIPEGYSVSREKKERFSLILESASTNQTSMYLCASSLQGRGSNQPQHFGDGTRLSIL.

This chain links TRBV7-9 with TRBJ1-1, with D hard to call. V was clipped by 7 bases and J by 3 bases, with 9 bases between them. The CDR3 loop spans 12 amino acids. Germline CDR1 SEHNR, CDR2 FQNEAQ (reference sequence). CDR3 residues: CASTRGDTEAFF. CDR3 in DNA: TGTGCCAGCACCCGCGGAGACACTGAAGCTTTCTTT.

The chain recombines TRBV5-3 with TRBJ2-5, with D possibly matching TRBD2 (6 bases). TRBV5-3 is placed among ORFs of uncertain function. This CDR3 is built from 17 residues. V was cut by 4 bases and J by 2 bases, with 21 bases left in between. CDR3 loop: CARSQQETGGFQETQYF. CDR3 nucleotide sequence: TGTGCCAGAAGCCAACAAGAGACCGGGGGATTTCAAGAGACCCAGTACTTC.

This clone was counted only a few times. The genes are TRBV19 and TRBJ1-1; no firm D call. CDR3 length equals 12 residues. Looked up from germline, CDR1 is LNHDA and CDR2 is SQIVND (reference sequence). With 3 bases removed from V and 2 bases from J, the gap between germline ends came to 4 bases. Here the CDR3 reads CASSMSNTEAFF. CDR3 nucleotide sequence: TGTGCCAGTAGTATGAGTAACACTGAAGCTTTCTTT. The full variable domain, rest sourced from reference TRBV19 and TRBJ1-1, is DGGITQSPKYLFRKEGQNVTLSCEQNLNHDAMYWYRQDPGQGLRLIYYSQIVNDFQKGDIAEGYSVSREKKESFPLTVTSAQKNPTAFYLCASSMSNTEAFFGQGTRLTVV.

The chain carries TRBV5-4 and TRBJ1-6; tentative D call: TRBD1 (5 bases). Trimming cost V 1 base and J 5 bases, with 7 bases left between them. The CDR3 totals 14 residues. Germline V gene sequence: CDR1 SGHNT, CDR2 YYREEE (reference sequence). The CDR3 protein is CASSLPGHNSPLHF. The CDR3 region has the DNA TGTGCCAGCAGCTTGCCAGGGCATAATTCACCCCTCCACTTT. Combining the CDR3 with reference TRBV5-4 and TRBJ1-6 gives the whole variable domain ETGVTQSPTHLIKTRGQQVTLRCSSQSGHNTVSWYQQALGQGPQFIFQYYREEENGRGNFPPRFSGLQFPNYSSELNVNALELDDSALYLCASSLPGHNSPLHFGNGTRLTVT.

This chain joins TRBV19 and TRBJ2-7, with 11 bases aligning to TRBD1. This CDR3 contains 15 residues. The V segment lost 6 bases and the J segment 6 bases; nucleotides outside the gene matches: 10. Germline CDR1 and CDR2: LNHDA and SQIVND (reference sequence). The CDR3: CASRSPGQGGIEQYF. The CDR3 nucleotides are TGTGCCAGTAGATCGCCGGGACAGGGGGGAATCGAGCAGTACTTC. The whole variable domain, filled in from reference TRBV19 and TRBJ2-7, reads DGGITQSPKYLFRKEGQNVTLSCEQNLNHDAMYWYRQDPGQGLRLIYYSQIVNDFQKGDIAEGYSVSREKKESFPLTVTSAQKNPTAFYLCASRSPGQGGIEQYFGPGTRLTVT.

This rearrangement joins TRBV4-1 to TRBJ2-1, with unresolved D. In germline, CDR1 is MGHRA, CDR2 YSYEKL. V was trimmed by 0 bases and J by 8 bases, leaving 2 bases between them. CDR3 length equals 11 residues. In DNA form, the CDR3 reads TGCGCCAGCAGCCAAGACGATGAGCAGTTCTTC. Amino acids: CASSQDDEQFF.

The chain combines TRBV4-3 with TRBJ2-3; D may be TRBD2 (6 bases). Germline CDR1 is LGHNA and CDR2 is YSLEER. CDR3 length equals 14 residues. V was trimmed by 0 bases and J by 11 bases, leaving 15 bases between them. CDR3 amino acids: CASSQDRGDPLQYF. CDR3 DNA: TGCGCCAGCAGCCAAGATCGCGGGGACCCACTGCAGTATTTT.

This clone was picked up one time. The rearrangement joins TRBV19 to TRBJ2-7; D is possibly TRBD1 (6 bases). The CDR3 consists of 20 residues. Trimming removed 0 bases at V and 2 bases at J, with 26 bases between. Germline CDR1 and CDR2: LNHDA and SQIVND (reference sequence). CDR3 in DNA: TGTGCCAGTAGTATAGAGACCCCCCGACAGGACGCATCCTACCCCTACGAGCAGTACTTC. Translated: CASSIETPRQDASYPYEQYF.

This chain uses TRBV19 with TRBJ1-1, with D maybe TRBD1 (6 bases). The CDR3 consists of 18 residues. The germline CDR1 and CDR2 sequences are LNHDA and SQIVND (reference sequence). V lost 3 bases and J lost 4, with 24 bases in between. The chain's CDR3 is CASSMGKTGHLPSTEAFF. The CDR3 region has the DNA TGTGCCAGTAGTATGGGAAAGACAGGCCACCTCCCCAGCACTGAAGCTTTCTTT.

The chain has TRBV29-1 and TRBJ2-7, with D possibly TRBD2 on 5 matching bases. Trimming removed 6 bases from V and 0 bases from J, with 9 bases in between. Germline V gives CDR1 SQVTM, CDR2 ANQGSEA. CDR3 length equals 12 residues. The DNA of the CDR3 is TGCAGCGTCACCGGGGACTCCTACGAGCAGTACTTC. Translating gives CSVTGDSYEQYF.

This clone has just one count. The chain is built from TRBV9 and TRBJ2-5, with D possibly TRBD2 on 5 matching bases. Between the trimmed V and J ends, which lost 4 bases and 7 bases, there was a span of 20 bases. Germline CDR1 is SGDLS and CDR2 is YYNGEE. This CDR3 comprises 15 residues. The CDR3 protein is CASSPRAGPAGTQYF. The CDR3 DNA follows: TGTGCCAGCAGCCCGAGGGCGGGTCCAGCAGGGACCCAGTACTTC. Based on the CDR3 plus reference TRBV9 and TRBJ2-5, the full variable domain is DSGVTQTPKHLITATGQRVTLRCSPRSGDLSVYWYQQSLDQGLQFLIQYYNGEERAKGNILERFSAQQFPDLHSELNLSSLELGDSALYFCASSPRAGPAGTQYFGPGTRLLVL.

The chain is built from TRBV6-6 and TRBJ2-1; D possibly corresponds to TRBD1 (5 bases). The CDR3 is made up of 14 amino acids. The V end was cut by 4 bases, the J end by 3 bases, with 10 bases between. CDR1 and CDR2 (germline): MNHNY, SVGAGI (reference sequence). The CDR3 DNA reads TGTGCCAGCAGTTCGGACACAGGCTACAATGAGCAGTTCTTC. It translates to CASSSDTGYNEQFF.